This TCR beta chain was sequenced for a study of T-cell memory formation after mild COVID-19. General study findings and limits: Shrinking CD4+ clones were chiefly CM and EM; CD8+ ones were chiefly EMRA.

In this sample, this clonotype turned up many times. The antigen remains unidentified. One entry per CDR3 protein, called by TCRdb with MiXCR from the 5' RACE reads. The sample holds 68,000 or so distinct CDR3 sequences, 16% seen once. Per germline, CDR1 LGHNA and CDR2 YSLEER. CDR3 size: 14 residues. V lost 6 bases and J lost 1, with 12 bases in between. This sequence originates from an adult woman who had mild COVID-19 (a few samples of this study predate the infection). Cell type and time point are not known. The sequenced sample was PBMCs or a T cell subset sorted from them (not recorded which). This sequence joins TRBV4-3 and TRBJ2-5, with a weak D call TRBD2 (6 bases). In nucleotides, the CDR3 is TGCGCCAGCAGTTCTAGCGTATTCCAAGAGACCCAGTACTTC. Its translation is CASSSSVFQETQYF.